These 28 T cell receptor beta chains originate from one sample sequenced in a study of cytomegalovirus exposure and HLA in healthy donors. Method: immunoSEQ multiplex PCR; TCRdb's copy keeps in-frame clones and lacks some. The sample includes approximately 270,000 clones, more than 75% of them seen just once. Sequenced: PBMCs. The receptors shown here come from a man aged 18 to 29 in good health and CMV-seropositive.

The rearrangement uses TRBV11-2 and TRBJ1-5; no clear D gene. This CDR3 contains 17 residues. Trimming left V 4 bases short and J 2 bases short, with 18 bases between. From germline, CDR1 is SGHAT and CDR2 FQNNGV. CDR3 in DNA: TGTGCCAGCAGCTCCGACGTGACTGGGTTTGGCAATCAGCCCCAGCATTTT. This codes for CASSSDVTGFGNQPQHF.

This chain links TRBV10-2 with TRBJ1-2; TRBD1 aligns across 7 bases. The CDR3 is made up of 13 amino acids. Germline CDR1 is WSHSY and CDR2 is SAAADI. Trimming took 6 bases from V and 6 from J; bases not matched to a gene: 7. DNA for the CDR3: TGCGCCAGCAGAGGAGGGGACAGCCATGGCTACACCTTC. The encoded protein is CASRGGDSHGYTF.

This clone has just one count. CDR3 in amino acids: CASSYLEGGNQPQHF. The DNA for the CDR3 is TGTGCCAGCAGTTATCTGGAGGGGGGCAATCAGCCCCAGCATTTT. The chain links TRBV6-5 to TRBJ1-5; tentative D call: TRBD1 (6 bases). Germline V gene lookup returns CDR1 MNHEY and CDR2 SVGAGI. The CDR3 spans 15 residues. Trimming left V 3 bases short and J 2 bases short, with 11 bases between.

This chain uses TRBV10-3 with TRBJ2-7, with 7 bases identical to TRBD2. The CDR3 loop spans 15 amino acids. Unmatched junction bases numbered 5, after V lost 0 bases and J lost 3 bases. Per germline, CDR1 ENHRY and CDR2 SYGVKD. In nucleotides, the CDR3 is TGTGCCATCAGTGAGTCAGGCGGGAGTGACTACGAGCAGTACTTC. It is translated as CAISESGGSDYEQYF.

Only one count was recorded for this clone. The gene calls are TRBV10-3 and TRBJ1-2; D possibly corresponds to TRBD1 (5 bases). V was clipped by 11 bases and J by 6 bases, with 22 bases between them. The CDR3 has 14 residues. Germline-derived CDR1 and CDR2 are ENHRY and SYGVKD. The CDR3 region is CASRGRESVDGYTF. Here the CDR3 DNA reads TGTGCCTCCCGGGGCAGGGAGTCTGTCGATGGCTACACCTTC.

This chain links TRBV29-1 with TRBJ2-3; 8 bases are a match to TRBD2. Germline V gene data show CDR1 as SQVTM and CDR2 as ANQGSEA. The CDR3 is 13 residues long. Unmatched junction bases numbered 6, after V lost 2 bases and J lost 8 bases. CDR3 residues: CSVENPSGRTQYF. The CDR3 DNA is TGCAGCGTTGAAAACCCTAGCGGGCGTACGCAGTATTTT.

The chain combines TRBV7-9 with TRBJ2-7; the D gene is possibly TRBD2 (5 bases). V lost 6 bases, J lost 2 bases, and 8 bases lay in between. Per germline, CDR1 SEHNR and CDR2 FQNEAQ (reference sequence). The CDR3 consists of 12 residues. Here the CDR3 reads CASRIGTYEQYF. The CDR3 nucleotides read TGTGCCAGCAGGATCGGGACCTACGAGCAGTACTTC.

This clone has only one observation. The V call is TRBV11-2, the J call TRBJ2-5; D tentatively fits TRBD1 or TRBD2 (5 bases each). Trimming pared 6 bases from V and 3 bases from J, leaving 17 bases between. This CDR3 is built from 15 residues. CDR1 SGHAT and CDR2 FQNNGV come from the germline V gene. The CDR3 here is CASRSTRGAEETQYF. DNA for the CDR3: TGTGCCAGCAGGTCGACTCGAGGGGCTGAAGAGACCCAGTACTTC.

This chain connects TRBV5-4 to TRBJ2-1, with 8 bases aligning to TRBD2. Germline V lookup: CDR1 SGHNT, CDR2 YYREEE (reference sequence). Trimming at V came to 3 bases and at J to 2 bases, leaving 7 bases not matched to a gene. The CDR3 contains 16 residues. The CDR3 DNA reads TGTGCCAGCAGCTCGGGGGGGGGAGCCCCCTACAATGAGCAGTTCTTC. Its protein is CASSSGGGAPYNEQFF.

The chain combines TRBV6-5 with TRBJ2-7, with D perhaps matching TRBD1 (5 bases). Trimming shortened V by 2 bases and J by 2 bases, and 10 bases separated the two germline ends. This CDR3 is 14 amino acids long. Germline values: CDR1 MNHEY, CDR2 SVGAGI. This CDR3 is CASSYPDRTYEQYF. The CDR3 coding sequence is TGTGCCAGCAGTTACCCCGACAGAACCTACGAGCAGTACTTC.

The CDR3 bases are TGTGCCAGCAGTGAAAGACGGGGCAGCAATGAGCAGTTCTTC. This codes for CASSERRGSNEQFF. The genes are TRBV6-1 and TRBJ2-1; either TRBD1 or TRBD2 may fit D (5 bases each). Germline CDR1 is MNHNS and CDR2 is SASEGT. V dropped 2 bases and J dropped 6 bases, with 11 bases sitting between them. The CDR3 is 14 residues long.

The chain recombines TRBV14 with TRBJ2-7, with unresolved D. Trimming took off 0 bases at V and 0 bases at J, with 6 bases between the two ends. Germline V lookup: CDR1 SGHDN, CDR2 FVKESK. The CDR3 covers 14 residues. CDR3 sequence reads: CASSQDPLSYEQYF. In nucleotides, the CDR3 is TGTGCCAGCAGCCAAGATCCACTCTCCTACGAGCAGTACTTC.

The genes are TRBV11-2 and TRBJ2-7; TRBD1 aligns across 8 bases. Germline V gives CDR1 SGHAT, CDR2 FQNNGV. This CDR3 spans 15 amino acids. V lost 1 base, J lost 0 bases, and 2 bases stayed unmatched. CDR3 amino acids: CASSLVTGGSYEQYF. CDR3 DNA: TGTGCCAGCAGCTTAGTTACAGGGGGCTCCTACGAGCAGTACTTC.

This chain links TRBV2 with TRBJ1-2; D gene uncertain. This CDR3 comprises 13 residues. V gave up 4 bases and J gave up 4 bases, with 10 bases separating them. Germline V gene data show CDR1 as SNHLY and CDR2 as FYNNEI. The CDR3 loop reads CASSVDGSYGYTF. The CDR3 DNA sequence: TGTGCCAGCAGTGTGGACGGTTCCTATGGCTACACCTTC.

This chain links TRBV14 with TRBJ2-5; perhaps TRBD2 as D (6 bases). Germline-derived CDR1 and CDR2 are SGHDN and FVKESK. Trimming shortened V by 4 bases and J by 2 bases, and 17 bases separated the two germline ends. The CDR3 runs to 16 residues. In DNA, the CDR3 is TGTGCCAGCAGCCGCCTCGGGGGAGCACTGCAAGAGACCCAGTACTTC. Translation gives CASSRLGGALQETQYF.

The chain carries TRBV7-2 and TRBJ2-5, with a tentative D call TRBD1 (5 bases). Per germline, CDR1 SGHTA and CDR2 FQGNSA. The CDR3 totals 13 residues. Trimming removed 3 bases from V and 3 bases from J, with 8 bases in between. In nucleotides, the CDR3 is TGTGCCAGCAGCTTCTCCAGGGAAGAGACCCAGTACTTC. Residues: CASSFSREETQYF. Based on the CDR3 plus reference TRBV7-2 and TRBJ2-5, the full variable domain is GAGVSQSPSNKVTEKGKDVELRCDPISGHTALYWYRQSLGQGLEFLIYFQGNSAPDKSGLPSDRFSAERTGGSVSTLTIQRTQQEDSAVYLCASSFSREETQYFGPGTRLLVL.

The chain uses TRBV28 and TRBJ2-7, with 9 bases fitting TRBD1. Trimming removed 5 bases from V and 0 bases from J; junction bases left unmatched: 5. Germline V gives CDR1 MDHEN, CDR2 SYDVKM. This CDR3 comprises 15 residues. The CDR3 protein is CASSPSGQGSYEQYF. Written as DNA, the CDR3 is TGTGCCAGCAGTCCGTCGGGACAGGGCTCCTACGAGCAGTACTTC.

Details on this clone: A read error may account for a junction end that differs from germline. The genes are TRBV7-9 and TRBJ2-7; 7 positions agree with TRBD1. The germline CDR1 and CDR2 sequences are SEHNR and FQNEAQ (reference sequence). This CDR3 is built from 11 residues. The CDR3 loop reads CASSSDRSQNF. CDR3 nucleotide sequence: TGTGCCAGCAGCTCGGACAGGTCTCAGAACTTC.

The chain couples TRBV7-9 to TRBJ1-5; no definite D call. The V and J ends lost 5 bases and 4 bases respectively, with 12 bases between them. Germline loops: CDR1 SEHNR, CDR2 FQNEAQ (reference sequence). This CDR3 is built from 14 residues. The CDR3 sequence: CASSAGGWNQPQHF. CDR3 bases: TGTGCCAGCAGCGCCGGTGGGTGGAATCAGCCCCAGCATTTT.

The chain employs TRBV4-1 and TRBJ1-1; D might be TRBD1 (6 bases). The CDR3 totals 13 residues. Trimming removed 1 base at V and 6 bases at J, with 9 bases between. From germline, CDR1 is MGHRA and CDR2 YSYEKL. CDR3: CASSQGQGPEAFF. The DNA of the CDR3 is TGCGCCAGCAGCCAAGGGCAGGGGCCTGAAGCTTTCTTT.

The CDR3 spells CASSGDRGWDQPQHF. The CDR3 DNA sequence: TGTGCCAGCAGTGGGGACAGGGGATGGGATCAGCCCCAGCATTTT. V and J are TRBV28 and TRBJ1-5, with 10 bases identical to TRBD1. The germline V gene encodes CDR1 MDHEN and CDR2 SYDVKM. The CDR3 contains 15 residues. The junction had 6 bases not matched to a gene; V was cut back by 5 bases and J by 5 bases. Filled out from reference TRBV28 and TRBJ1-5, the complete variable domain reads DVKVTQSSRYLVKRTGEKVFLECVQDMDHENMFWYRQDPGLGLRLIYFSYDVKMKEKGDIPEGYSVSREKKERFSLILESASTNQTSMYLCASSGDRGWDQPQHFGDGTRLSIL.

In DNA form, the CDR3 reads TGTGCCAGCAGCTCCTTAGCGGGCAGGGGGCCAGAGACCCAGTACTTC. It is translated as CASSSLAGRGPETQYF. J is TRBJ2-5 and V is TRBV11-2, with D perhaps matching TRBD1 (8 bases). Germline lookup yields CDR1 SGHAT and CDR2 FQNNGV. The CDR3 sequence is 16 residues long. The germline V and J ends were trimmed by 4 bases and 4 bases, with 19 bases remaining between them.

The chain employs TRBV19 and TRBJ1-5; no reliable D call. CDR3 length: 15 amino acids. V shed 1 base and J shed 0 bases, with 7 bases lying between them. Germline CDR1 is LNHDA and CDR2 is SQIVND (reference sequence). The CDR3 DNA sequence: TGTGCCAGTAGTATAGGCGGGAATAGCAATCAGCCCCAGCATTTT. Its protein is CASSIGGNSNQPQHF. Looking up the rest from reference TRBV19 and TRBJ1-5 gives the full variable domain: DGGITQSPKYLFRKEGQNVTLSCEQNLNHDAMYWYRQDPGQGLRLIYYSQIVNDFQKGDIAEGYSVSREKKESFPLTVTSAQKNPTAFYLCASSIGGNSNQPQHFGDGTRLSIL.

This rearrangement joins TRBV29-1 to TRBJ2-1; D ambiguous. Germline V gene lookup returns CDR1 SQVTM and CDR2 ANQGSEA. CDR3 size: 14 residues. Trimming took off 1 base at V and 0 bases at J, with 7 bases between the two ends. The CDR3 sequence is CSVEGRYSYNEQFF. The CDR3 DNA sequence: TGCAGCGTTGAAGGACGGTACTCCTACAATGAGCAGTTCTTC.

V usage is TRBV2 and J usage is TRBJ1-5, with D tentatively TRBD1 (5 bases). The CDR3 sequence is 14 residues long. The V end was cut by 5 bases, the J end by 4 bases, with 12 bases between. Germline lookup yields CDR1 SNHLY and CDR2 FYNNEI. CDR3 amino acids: CASSTGVGNQPQHF. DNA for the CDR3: TGTGCCAGCAGTACGGGGGTAGGGAATCAGCCCCAGCATTTT.

CDR3 nucleotide sequence: TGTGCCAGCAGGGGACAGGGGAGCTATGGCTACACCTTC. This encodes CASRGQGSYGYTF. The J gene is TRBJ1-2, the V gene TRBV6-5, with TRBD1 matching over 10 bases. CDR3 length: 13 amino acids. Germline loops: CDR1 MNHEY, CDR2 SVGAGI. V dropped 6 bases and J dropped 4; count of bases not matched to a gene: 2.

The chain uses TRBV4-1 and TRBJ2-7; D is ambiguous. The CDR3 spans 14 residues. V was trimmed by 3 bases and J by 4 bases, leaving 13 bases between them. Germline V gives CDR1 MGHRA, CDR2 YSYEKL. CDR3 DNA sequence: TGCGCCAGCAGCCATATTGGATTCCCGTACGAGCAGTACTTC. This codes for CASSHIGFPYEQYF.

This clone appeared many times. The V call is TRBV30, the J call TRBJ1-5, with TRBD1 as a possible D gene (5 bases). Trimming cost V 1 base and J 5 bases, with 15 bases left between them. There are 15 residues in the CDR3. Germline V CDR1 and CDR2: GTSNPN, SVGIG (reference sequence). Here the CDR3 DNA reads TGTGCCTGGAGTGCCGGGGGGGATTGGGATCAGCCCCAGCATTTT. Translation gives CAWSAGGDWDQPQHF.